This passage covers 2 T cell receptor beta chains from one sample sequenced in a study of siplizumab effects on memory and regulatory T cells. Produced via immunoSEQ multiplex PCR; TCRdb's table is partial and in-frame only. The sample lists over 100,000 clones, roughly 90% occurring once. What was sequenced was CD4+ T cells sorted from blood. The receptors were sampled from a human donor in good health.

The genes are TRBV5-1 and TRBJ1-1, with a possible D match to TRBD1 (6 bases). The CDR3 length is 15 residues. V gave up 3 bases and J gave up 11 bases, with 23 bases separating them. Germline values: CDR1 SGHRS, CDR2 YFSETQ. CDR3 protein: CASSWKDSHDGLAFF. The CDR3 nucleotides read TGCGCCAGCAGCTGGAAGGACAGCCATGATGGTTTGGCTTTCTTT.

The chain combines TRBV25-1 with TRBJ1-1, with D uncertain. Trimming stripped 6 bases from V and 3 bases from J, with 14 bases between. This CDR3 comprises 14 residues. Germline CDR1 reads MGHDK; CDR2 reads SYGVNS. The CDR3 reads CASRSEWQHTEAFF. DNA for the CDR3: TGTGCCAGCAGGTCTGAATGGCAGCACACTGAAGCTTTCTTT.